The source of this T cell receptor beta chain is a study of monozygotic twins with inflammatory bowel disease (dated by TCRdb to between 2018 and 2021). Regarding the complete study: The full study comprised around 28 monozygotic twin pairs: nine German pairs (four IBD-concordant, five IBD-discordant) and 19 IBD-discordant Danish pairs. Disease-associated traits were sought mainly through comparisons between IBD patients and their genetically identical healthy co-twins within discordant pairs. Each individual had, on average, about 151 000 unique TCRalpha sequences and 181 000 unique TCRbeta sequences available for analysis.

From each donor, an approximately 2.5 ml peripheral blood sample was drawn into PAXgene tubes and stored at -80 degrees C. Total RNA was isolated from whole blood with the PAXgene blood miRNA kit on an automated QIAcube, without T cell sorting. Peripheral blood from monozygotic twin pairs, either concordant or discordant for inflammatory bowel disease, underwent deep TCRalpha and TCRbeta repertoire profiling that used unique molecular barcoding. For every twin pair, smoking habits were documented, and each individual was categorised as a current, former or never smoker. Worth noting for this clonotype: Its recognized antigen is unknown.

The method behind the library was 5' RACE. Preparation of each TCR library used around 3.5 ug of total RNA. For each sample, cDNA synthesis was carried out in eight separate reactions using SMARTScribe reverse transcriptase. During cDNA synthesis, unique molecular identifiers containing a 6-nucleotide sample barcode were introduced by template switching. Two nested PCRs of about 15 and 9 cycles amplified the TCRalpha and TCRbeta cDNA, and bead purification followed each PCR. Before amplification, the cDNA was treated with uracil DNA-glycosylase and purified using the QIAquick PCR purification kit. The second PCR added Illumina TruSeq-compatible adapters along with sample-specific barcodes. Library quality and concentration were checked on TapeStation and Qubit, and libraries were pooled at about 4.9 ng each. Pooled libraries were sequenced on an Illumina HiSeq2500 single-index Rapid Run with 2 x 100 bp reads and custom sequencing primers. On the study's bioinformatics: MiGEC version 1.2.6 was used for UMI-based consensus assembly, which corrected PCR and sequencing errors. MiXCR version 2.1.1 handled V(D)J alignment, clonotype assembly and CDR3 extraction. To normalise gene usage, clonotype sharing and MAIT/NKT TCR abundance, the top 1000, 10 000 and 20 000 clonotypes in each sample were analysed. After downsampling to 27 000 UMIs, diversity was calculated as the inverse Simpson index using the vegan R package. Statistical testing used paired Mann-Whitney U tests on the discordant twin pairs and applied Benjamini-Hochberg correction for multiple testing. TCRdb reprocessed the raw reads; every CDR3 protein sequence is a single record, and DNA is not supplied. The V and J calls shown here were made by TCRdb, not taken from the authors' results. The sample's records list about 150,000 distinct CDR3 sequences. The ten most abundant clones make up more than 0.95% of the sample.

CDR3 length: 12 amino acids, cysteine to phenylalanine. Only the protein sequence is given. The CDR1 and CDR2 encoded by the germline V gene are SQVTM and ANQGSEA. General findings and caveats noted by the study authors: Differing immunosuppressive treatments among patients may have added background noise and inter-individual variability to the repertoires. The analysis was unable to tell apart different T cell subtypes. Compared with healthy twins, IBD patients shared fewer clonotypes with other individuals, and the difference was most pronounced in patients with signs of disease activity. Measured by the inverse Simpson index, TCRbeta repertoire diversity was lower in IBD patients than in their healthy co-twins. Concordant and discordant twins showed no difference in repertoire similarity, possibly because of limited statistical power. The results gave no support for a single strong signal or clonotype linked to IBD.

Rearrangement joined TRBV29-1 to TRBJ2-7; with no DNA, the TCRdb D assignment of TRBD2 cannot be verified. The TCR originated in a human donor with ulcerative colitis or Crohn's disease, or a healthy co-twin of an affected twin (not recorded which). The sample was blood. The CDR3 here reads CSVAFAGYEQYF.